These T cell receptor beta chains were read from a single sample in a study of T cell responses to AZD1222 COVID-19 vaccine. Using immunoSEQ multiplex PCR, the repertoire was profiled, and TCRdb retains in-frame clones only, with some absent. The table shows 170,000 or so clones, with approximately 90% occurring only once. The source material was peripheral blood, sampled on day 0 of AZD1222 vaccination. The receptors come from an adult in good health. Each CDR3 is given with its conserved first and last residue.

>TRBV7-2
CASSLGQTNSYEQYF
>TRBV18
CASSPMEGGADGYTF
>TRBV5-5
CASSSIAGGPRETQYF
>TRBV4-2
CASSQSGLNTEAFF
>TRBV7-9
CASSLSEGEQYF
>TRBV7-8
CASGLKGPQHF
>TRBV27
CASRRGQGIYEQYF
>TRBV5-6
CASSLGSGNEIYEQYF
>TRBV5-1
CASSLNYRSTDTQYF
>TRBV7-9
CASSPPSGGGASYEQYF
>TRBV19
CASIGQSSYEQYF
>TRBV7-3
CASSLTSGAGEQFF
>TRBV29-1
CSAGQPGGYGYTF
>TRBV18
CAARGVTDNYGYTF
>TRBV11-2
CASSVGAGRGGFF
>TRBV5-5
CASSLRTGADQPQHF
>TRBV5-4
CASSPLGQGAVTGELFF
>TRBV7-3
CASSPTKESLGAYNEQFF
>TRBV7-9
CASSLGMARPYEQYF
>TRBV7-9
CASSLVGGQGRYKNTEAFF
>TRBV3-1/TRBV3-2
CASSQGSLGVYGYTF
>TRBV21-1
CARPRDRVAEQYF
>TRBV19
CASSPQGLNTEAFF
>TRBV5-1
CASSLDSNEQYF
>TRBV5-1
CASSSPRQGPSYGYTF
>TRBV5-4
CASSQGTLGYTF
>TRBV25-1
CASSGTALGGPTGELFF
>TRBV5-1
CASSRRTSGDEQYF
>TRBV7-2
CASSSHVGTEETQYF